This TCR beta chain was identified in a study of T cell responses to AZD1222 COVID-19 vaccine. CDR3 length equals 12 residues. TCRdb keeps only in-frame clones here, not all; method: immunoSEQ multiplex PCR. This sample has approximately 92,000 clones, with about 91% found just once. This TCR was recovered from an adult in good health. The chain has TRBV21-1 and TRBJ2-7; the table's D call of TRBD2 was not tested on the DNA. TRBV21-1 is recorded as a pseudogene. This specimen was peripheral blood, taken on day 0 of AZD1222 vaccination. CDR3 DNA sequence: TGTGCCAGCAGGGTCGGGAAAAGAGAGCAGTACTTC. It is translated as CASRVGKREQYF.